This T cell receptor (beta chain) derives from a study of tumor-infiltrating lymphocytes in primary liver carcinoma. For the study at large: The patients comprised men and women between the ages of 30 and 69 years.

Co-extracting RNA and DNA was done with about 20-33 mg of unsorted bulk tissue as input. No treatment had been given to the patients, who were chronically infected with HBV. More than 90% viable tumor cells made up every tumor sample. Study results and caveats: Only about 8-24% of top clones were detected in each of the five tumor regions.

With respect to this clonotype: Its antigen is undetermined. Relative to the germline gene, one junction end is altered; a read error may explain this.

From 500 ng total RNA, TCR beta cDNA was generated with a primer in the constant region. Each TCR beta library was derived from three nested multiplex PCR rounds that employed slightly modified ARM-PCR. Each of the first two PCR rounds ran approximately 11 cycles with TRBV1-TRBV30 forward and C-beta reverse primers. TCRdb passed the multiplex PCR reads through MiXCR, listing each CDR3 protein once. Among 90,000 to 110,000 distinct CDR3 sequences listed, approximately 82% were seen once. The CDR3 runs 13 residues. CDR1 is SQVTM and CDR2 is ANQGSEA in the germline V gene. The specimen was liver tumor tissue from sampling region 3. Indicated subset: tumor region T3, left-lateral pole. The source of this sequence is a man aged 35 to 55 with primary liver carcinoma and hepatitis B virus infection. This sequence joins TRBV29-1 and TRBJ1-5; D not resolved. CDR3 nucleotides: TGCAGCGCCGGAGGAGGAGCGAATCATCCCCAGCGTTTT. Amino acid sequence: CSAGGGANHPQRF.